This T cell receptor beta chain comes out of a study of T cell repertoires in cytomegalovirus infection. This clonotype was observed a few times. V gave up 6 bases and J gave up 3 bases, with 16 bases separating them. Germline-derived CDR1 and CDR2 are MNHEY and SMNVEV (reference sequence). The CDR3 has 15 residues. TCRdb processed the reads anew with MiXCR; each CDR3 protein has one entry. The table shows more than 500,000 distinct CDR3 sequences, with 16% occurring only once. The specimen sequenced was CD8+ T cells from PBMCs. This sequence was found in a human donor in good health (CMV status not recorded). Some clones in this sample may be carry-over from other donors' samples. V is TRBV27 and J is TRBJ2-3; possibly TRBD2 for D (6 bases). The DNA for the CDR3 is TGTGCCAGCAGCCGATCGGGACTGCTAACAGATACGCAGTATTTT. Translation: CASSRSGLLTDTQYF.